The 19 T cell receptor beta chains below were found in one sample sequenced in a study of T cell changes during pregnancy in multiple sclerosis. Using immunoSEQ multiplex PCR, the repertoire was profiled, and TCRdb retains in-frame clones only, with some absent. The data hold tens of thousands of clones, with roughly nine tenths observed a single time. The sample in question was peripheral blood, obtained in the first trimester of pregnancy. These receptors were collected from a female donor in good health, enrolled as a control in a pregnancy study.

The J gene is TRBJ1-1, the V gene TRBV7-3; D not resolved. Trimming took off 1 base at V and 7 bases at J, with 7 bases between the two ends. Germline V gene data show CDR1 as SGHTA and CDR2 as FQGTGA. This CDR3 comprises 12 residues. CDR3 DNA: TGTGCCAGCAGCTTAAATGGCATTGAAGCTTTCTTT. Protein: CASSLNGIEAFF.

The rearrangement links TRBV2 to TRBJ2-7; 11 bases align to TRBD2. The germline V gene has CDR1 SNHLY and CDR2 FYNNEI. The CDR3 spans 19 residues. V lost 5 bases to trimming and J lost 2 bases; unmatched junction nucleotides: 17. For the CDR3, the DNA is TGTGCCAGCAGTTCAACCGGACAGGCTAGCGGGAGGAACCCCTACGAGCAGTACTTC. Amino acid sequence: CASSSTGQASGRNPYEQYF. Filled out from reference TRBV2 and TRBJ2-7, the complete variable domain reads EPEVTQTPSHQVTQMGQEVILRCVPISNHLYFYWYRQILGQKVEFLVSFYNNEISEKSEIFDDQFSVERPDGSNFTLKIRSTKLEDSAMYFCASSSTGQASGRNPYEQYFGPGTRLTVT.

V gene TRBV7-6 combines with J gene TRBJ1-1, with TRBD1 matching over 10 bases. Germline CDR1 is SGHVS and CDR2 is FNYEAQ. The CDR3 covers 13 residues. Trimming took 5 bases from V and 6 from J; bases not matched to a gene: 3. CDR3: CASSPGQGAEAFF. DNA for the CDR3: TGTGCCAGCAGCCCCGGACAGGGGGCTGAAGCTTTCTTT. The complete variable domain, with remaining parts taken from reference TRBV7-6 and TRBJ1-1, reads GAGVSQSPRYKVTKRGQDVALRCDPISGHVSLYWYRQALGQGPEFLTYFNYEAQQDKSGLPNDRFSAERPEGSISTLTIQRTEQRDSAMYRCASSPGQGAEAFFGQGTRLTVV.

This rearrangement joins TRBV6-4 to TRBJ2-3; 13 nucleotides agree with TRBD2. This CDR3 has 17 amino acids. V trimming: 2 bases; J trimming: 4 bases; junction bases outside the gene matches: 6. Germline lookup yields CDR1 MRHNA and CDR2 SNTAGT. The CDR3 sequence: CASSDGTSGGASDTQYF. As DNA, the CDR3 is TGTGCCAGCAGTGACGGCACTAGCGGGGGGGCATCAGATACGCAGTATTTT.

To note about this clone: The germline gene is not matched at one end of the junction; a read error may be the cause. The gene calls are TRBV7-2 and TRBJ2-1, with 7 bases aligning to TRBD1. This CDR3 comprises 16 residues. Germline assignment: CDR1 SGHTA and CDR2 FQGNSA. The CDR3 sequence: CASTLLSGTVRNEQFF. The DNA of the CDR3 is TGTGCCAGCACCTTACTTTCCGGGACAGTACGGAATGAGCAGTTCTTC.

In its sample, this clone was seen once. V gene TRBV2 combines with J gene TRBJ2-7; TRBD1 agrees at 9 bases. The CDR3 has 15 residues. Germline assignment: CDR1 SNHLY and CDR2 FYNNEI. The ends lost 5 bases at V and 6 bases at J; junction bases unmatched: 11. The CDR3 DNA is TGTGCCAGCAGTAGGACAGGGGACCCTGTGGGCGAGCAGTACTTC. As protein: CASSRTGDPVGEQYF. Based on the CDR3 plus reference TRBV2 and TRBJ2-7, the full variable domain is EPEVTQTPSHQVTQMGQEVILRCVPISNHLYFYWYRQILGQKVEFLVSFYNNEISEKSEIFDDQFSVERPDGSNFTLKIRSTKLEDSAMYFCASSRTGDPVGEQYFGPGTRLTVT.

The chain recombines TRBV7-6 with TRBJ2-7; 8 bases match TRBD1. V was clipped by 5 bases and J by 3 bases; unmatched bases: 12. Per germline, CDR1 SGHVS and CDR2 FNYEAQ. The length of the CDR3 is 16 residues. CDR3 sequence: CASSTEQGAVIYEQYF. The CDR3 region has the DNA TGTGCCAGCAGCACCGAGCAGGGGGCCGTCATCTACGAGCAGTACTTC. Full variable domain (rest looked up from reference TRBV7-6 and TRBJ2-7): GAGVSQSPRYKVTKRGQDVALRCDPISGHVSLYWYRQALGQGPEFLTYFNYEAQQDKSGLPNDRFSAERPEGSISTLTIQRTEQRDSAMYRCASSTEQGAVIYEQYFGPGTRLTVT.

This sequence joins TRBV5-1 and TRBJ2-2; 7 positions agree with TRBD1. The J segment lost 6 bases and the V segment lost 4 bases, leaving 9 bases of the junction unmatched. This CDR3 region has 15 residues. The germline CDR1 and CDR2 sequences are SGHRS and YFSETQ. CDR3 residues: CASSKMAGGAGELFF. CDR3 nucleotides: TGCGCCAGCAGCAAGATGGCAGGGGGAGCCGGGGAGCTGTTTTTT.

The rearrangement uses TRBV23-1 and TRBJ2-1; 8 bases agree with TRBD2. TRBV23-1 falls under the ORF class, with uncertain function. The CDR3 is 15 residues long. Trimming took 2 bases from V and 7 from J; bases not matched to a gene: 7. The CDR3 DNA reads as TGCGCCAGCAGTCAACGGCGGGAGGATATGAATGAGCAGTTCTTC. Protein product: CASSQRREDMNEQFF.

The rearrangement joins TRBV16 to TRBJ1-2, with D possibly matching TRBD1 (5 bases). V lost 4 bases, J lost 4 bases, and 7 bases lay in between. Per the germline V gene, CDR1 is KGHSY and CDR2 is FQNENV. The CDR3 extends over 12 amino acids. Written as DNA, the CDR3 is TGTGCCAGCAGCCCCGACAGCTATGGCTACACCTTC. This sequence encodes CASSPDSYGYTF.

V usage is TRBV2 and J usage is TRBJ1-1; D not certain. Trimming stripped 6 bases from V and 4 bases from J, with 12 bases between. The CDR3 has 13 residues. Germline assignment: CDR1 SNHLY and CDR2 FYNNEI. The CDR3 is CASRRETGTEAFF. The CDR3 nucleotides read TGTGCCAGCAGACGGGAGACGGGCACTGAAGCTTTCTTT.

The V and J genes are TRBV30 and TRBJ1-6; maybe TRBD1 (6 bases). The V and J ends lost 0 bases and 6 bases respectively, with 15 bases between them. This CDR3 region has 16 residues. Germline V gene sequence: CDR1 GTSNPN, CDR2 SVGIG (reference sequence). The CDR3 DNA sequence: TGTGCCTGGAGTGTATCGGGGGGCCCCTTTAATTCACCCCTCCACTTT. As protein: CAWSVSGGPFNSPLHF. Combining the CDR3 with reference TRBV30 and TRBJ1-6 gives the whole variable domain SQTIHQWPATLVQPVGSPLSLECTVEGTSNPNLYWYRQAAGRGLQLLFYSVGIGQISSEVPQNLSASRPQDRQFILSSKKLLLSDSGFYLCAWSVSGGPFNSPLHFGNGTRLTVT.

V usage is TRBV9 and J usage is TRBJ2-1; possibly TRBD1 for D (6 bases). V was cut by 3 bases and J by 4 bases, with 8 bases left in between. Germline-derived CDR1 and CDR2 are SGDLS and YYNGEE. The CDR3 is 13 amino acids. CDR3 nucleotides: TGTGCCAGCAGCGAGACAGGTTACAATGAGCAGTTCTTC. The encoded protein is CASSETGYNEQFF.

This sequence joins TRBV4-2 and TRBJ2-1, with TRBD2 matching over 12 bases. V was clipped by 0 bases and J by 7 bases; unmatched bases: 13. CDR3 length: 19 amino acids. Germline assignment: CDR1 LGHNA and CDR2 YNFKEQ. The CDR3 here is CASSQERFRLAGVVNEQFF. As DNA, the CDR3 is TGTGCCAGCAGCCAAGAGAGGTTTCGACTAGCGGGAGTTGTTAATGAGCAGTTCTTC.

This sequence joins TRBV29-1 and TRBJ2-1, with 12 bases matching TRBD2. V trimming: 4 bases; J trimming: 0 bases; junction bases outside the gene matches: 4. The CDR3 length is 16 residues. Germline V gene sequence: CDR1 SQVTM, CDR2 ANQGSEA. The CDR3 loop is CSVGLAGVSSYNEQFF. DNA for the CDR3: TGCAGCGTTGGACTAGCGGGAGTAAGCTCCTACAATGAGCAGTTCTTC.

This chain links TRBV5-4 with TRBJ2-1, with D tentatively TRBD2 (6 bases). Germline V gene data show CDR1 as SGHNT and CDR2 as YYREEE (reference sequence). Trimming left V 4 bases short and J 3 bases short, with 20 bases between. This CDR3 is 17 amino acids long. The CDR3 sequence: CASSPQAGLSLYNEQFF. The CDR3 region has the DNA TGTGCCAGCAGCCCCCAAGCGGGCCTTAGCCTCTACAATGAGCAGTTCTTC.

This chain uses TRBV28 with TRBJ2-3; maybe TRBD1 (5 bases). Trimming shortened V by 2 bases and J by 1 base, and 10 bases separated the two germline ends. The germline CDR1 and CDR2 sequences are MDHEN and SYDVKM. This CDR3 is built from 15 residues. DNA for the CDR3: TGTGCCAGCAGTTTACAGGGTTCGGGCACAGATACGCAGTATTTT. It translates to CASSLQGSGTDTQYF.

This chain connects TRBV5-6 to TRBJ1-5; D is ambiguous. CDR1 is SGHDT, CDR2 YYEEEE, per germline. The CDR3 sequence is 14 residues long. V dropped 0 bases and J dropped 2 bases, with 6 bases sitting between them. CDR3 nucleotide sequence: TGTGCCAGCAGCTTGGCCGGGGGCAATCAGCCCCAGCATTTT. This translates into CASSLAGGNQPQHF.

Only a few counts were recorded for this clone. This sequence joins TRBV6-5 and TRBJ1-3, with D possibly being TRBD1 (5 bases). Trimming shortened V by 5 bases and J by 2 bases, and 10 bases separated the two germline ends. Per germline, CDR1 MNHEY and CDR2 SVGAGI. There are 14 residues in the CDR3. Here the CDR3 reads CASSPRQPGNTIYF. In nucleotides, the CDR3 is TGTGCCAGCAGTCCTCGACAGCCTGGAAACACCATATATTTT.